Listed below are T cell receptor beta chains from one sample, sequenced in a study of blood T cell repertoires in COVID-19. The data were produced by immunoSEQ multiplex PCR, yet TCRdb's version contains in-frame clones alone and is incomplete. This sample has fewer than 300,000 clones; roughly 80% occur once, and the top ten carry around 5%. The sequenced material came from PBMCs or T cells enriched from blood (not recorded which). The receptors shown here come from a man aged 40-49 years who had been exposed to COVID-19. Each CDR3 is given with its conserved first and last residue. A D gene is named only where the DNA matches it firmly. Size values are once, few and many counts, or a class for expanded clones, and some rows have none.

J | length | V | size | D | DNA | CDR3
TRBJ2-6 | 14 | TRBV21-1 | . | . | TGTGCCAGCATCACAGGGTCTGGGGCCAACGTCCTGACTTTC | CASITGSGANVLTF
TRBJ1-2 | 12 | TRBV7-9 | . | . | TGTGCCAGCAGCTCCGGGATCTATGGCTACACCTTC | CASSSGIYGYTF
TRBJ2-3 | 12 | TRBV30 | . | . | TGTGCCTGGAGGCTAGATTGGGATACGCAGTATTTT | CAWRLDWDTQYF
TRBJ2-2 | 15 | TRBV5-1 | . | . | TGCGCCAGCAGCTATCTGACAGGAAACACCGGGGAGCTGTTTTTT | CASSYLTGNTGELFF
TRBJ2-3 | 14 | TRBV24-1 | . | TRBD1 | TGTGCCACCAGTGAGGGACAGGGGTCAGATACGCAGTATTTT | CATSEGQGSDTQYF
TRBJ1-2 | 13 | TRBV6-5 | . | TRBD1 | TGTGCCAGCAAACCGGGACAGGGAGCTGTGTACACCTTC | CASKPGQGAVYTF
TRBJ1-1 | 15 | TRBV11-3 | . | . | TGTGCCAGCAGCGGCGGGTTGAGGTCTAACACTGAAGCTTTCTTT | CASSGGLRSNTEAFF
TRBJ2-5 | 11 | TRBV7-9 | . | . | TGTGCCAGCAGCCCCAAAGAGACCCAGTACTTC | CASSPKETQYF
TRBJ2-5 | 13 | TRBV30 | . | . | TGTGCCTCTCTAACCCCCCCACAAGAGACCCAGTACTTC | CASLTPPQETQYF
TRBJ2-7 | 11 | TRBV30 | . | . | TGTGCCTGGGATAGGAGCTACGAGCAGTACTTC | CAWDRSYEQYF
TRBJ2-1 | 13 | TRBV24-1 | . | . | TGTGCCATTAGGTCTAGCTCCTACAATGAGCAGTTCTTC | CAIRSSSYNEQFF
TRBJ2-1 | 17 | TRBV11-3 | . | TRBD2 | TGTGCCAGCAGCTCCTTTAGCGGGAGTAGGTCCTACAATGAGCAGTTCTTC | CASSSFSGSRSYNEQFF
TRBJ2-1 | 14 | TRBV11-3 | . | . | TGTGCCAGCAGCCCACCGCCCATTACTTATGAGCAGTTCTTC | CASSPPPITYEQFF
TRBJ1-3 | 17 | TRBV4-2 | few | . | TGTGCCAGCAGCCAAGACAGGGGAGGGGTATCTGGAAACACCATATATTTT | CASSQDRGGVSGNTIYF
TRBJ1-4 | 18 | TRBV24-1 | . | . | TGTGCCACCAGTGATTTGAGGTCCAGGACATGCCATAATGAAAAACTGTTTTTT | CATSDLRSRTCHNEKLFF
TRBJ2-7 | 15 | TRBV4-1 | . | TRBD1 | TGCGCCAGCAGCCAGGTCCGGGACAGGGGGCGCGAGCAGTACTTC | CASSQVRDRGREQYF
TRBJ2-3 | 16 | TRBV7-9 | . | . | TGTGCCAGCAGCTTCGGAGGACCCCCCTTGAGGAATACGCAGTATTTT | CASSFGGPPLRNTQYF
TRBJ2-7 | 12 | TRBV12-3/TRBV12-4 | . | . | TGTGCCAGCAGCGACCCCGGAGGCCCAGAAGGATTC | CASSDPGGPEGF
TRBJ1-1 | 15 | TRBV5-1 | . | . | TGCGCCAGCAGCTTAGTATTGGCCACGAACACTGAAGCTTTCTTT | CASSLVLATNTEAFF
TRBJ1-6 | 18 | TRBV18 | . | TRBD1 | TGTGCCAGCTCACCACCGCTGGGTAACCGGGACAGGGTATATCCCCTCCACTTT | CASSPPLGNRDRVYPLHF
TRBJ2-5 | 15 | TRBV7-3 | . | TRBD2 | TGTGCCAGCAGCTTCATTAGCGGGAGAAGCGAGACCCAGTACTTC | CASSFISGRSETQYF
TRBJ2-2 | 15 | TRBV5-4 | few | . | TGTGCCAGCAGCGGTCAACTAGCAAACACCGGGGAGCTGTTTTTT | CASSGQLANTGELFF
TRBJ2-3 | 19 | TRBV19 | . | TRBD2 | TGTGCCAGTAGTACCCCTAGCGGGAGAGTTGGGGGGTACACAGATACGCAGTATTTT | CASSTPSGRVGGYTDTQYF
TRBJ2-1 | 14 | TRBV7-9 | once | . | TGTGCCAGCAGCTTAGAAACAGGTCGCAATGAGCAGTTCTTC | CASSLETGRNEQFF
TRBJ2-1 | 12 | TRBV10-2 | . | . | TGCGCCAGCAGTGGAGGCTTGAATGAGCAGTTCTTC | CASSGGLNEQFF
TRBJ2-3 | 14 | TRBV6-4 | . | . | TGTGCCAGCAGTGAGTCGGGAACCACAGATACGCAGTATTTT | CASSESGTTDTQYF
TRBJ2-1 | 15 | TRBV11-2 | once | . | TGTGCCAGTCGAGGGCCGGGTACGATGTGGAATGAGCAGTTCTTC | CASRGPGTMWNEQFF
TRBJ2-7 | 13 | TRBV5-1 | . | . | TGCGCCAGCAGCTCATCGGGAGTCTACGAGCAGTACTTC | CASSSSGVYEQYF
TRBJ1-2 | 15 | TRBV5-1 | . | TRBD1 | TGCGCCAGCAGCTCCGGACAGGGAGGGGTCGGTGGCTACACCTTC | CASSSGQGGVGGYTF
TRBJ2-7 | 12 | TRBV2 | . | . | TGTGCCAGCAGAGAGGGAGCCTACGAGCAGTACTTC | CASREGAYEQYF
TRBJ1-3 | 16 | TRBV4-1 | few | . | TGCGCCAGCAGCCGCATTAATTCGGGTTTTGGAAACACCATATATTTT | CASSRINSGFGNTIYF
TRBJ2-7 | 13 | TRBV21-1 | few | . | TGTGCCAGCAGCCAGCAGTACCGACTGAGACGGCACTTC | CASSQQYRLRRHF
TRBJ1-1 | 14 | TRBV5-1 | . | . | TGCGCCAGCAGCCCGGTGAGGCAGAACACTGAAGCTTTCTTT | CASSPVRQNTEAFF
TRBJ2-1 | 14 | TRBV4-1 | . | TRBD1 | TGCGCCAGCAGCCAGCCTACCGGGACAGGGAAAGAGTTCTTC | CASSQPTGTGKEFF
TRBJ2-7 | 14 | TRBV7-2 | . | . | TGTGCCAGCAGCCCAACGGCAGGCGCCTACGAGCAGTACTTC | CASSPTAGAYEQYF
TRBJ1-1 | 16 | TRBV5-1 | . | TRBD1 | TGCGCCAGCAGCCTAGGGACAGCCCCCAGAAACACTGAAGCTTTCTTT | CASSLGTAPRNTEAFF
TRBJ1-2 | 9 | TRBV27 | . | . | TGTGCCAGAGCGTCGGGCTACACCTTC | CARASGYTF
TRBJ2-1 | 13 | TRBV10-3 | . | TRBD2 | TGTGCCCATAGGACTAGCGGCTACAATGAGCAGTTCTTC | CAHRTSGYNEQFF
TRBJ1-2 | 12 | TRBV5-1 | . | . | TGCGCCAGCAGCCCATCCGGTAATGGCTACACCTTC | CASSPSGNGYTF
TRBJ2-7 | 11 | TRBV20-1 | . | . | TGCGGGGCGCTTAGACTCTACGAGCAGTACTTC | CGALRLYEQYF
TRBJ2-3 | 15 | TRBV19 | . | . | TGTGCCAGTAGTAGGAAAGCGGGTCGGACAGATACGCAGTATTTT | CASSRKAGRTDTQYF
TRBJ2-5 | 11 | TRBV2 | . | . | TGTGCCAGCAGTAGCGGAGAGACCCAGTACTTC | CASSSGETQYF
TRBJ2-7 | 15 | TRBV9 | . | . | TGTGCCAGCAGCGTAGTCCCTAGCGCCCCCTACGAGCAGTACTTC | CASSVVPSAPYEQYF
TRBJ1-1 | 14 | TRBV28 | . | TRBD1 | TGTGCCAGCAGGCTCTACAGGGGCGGTTATGAAGCTTTCTTT | CASRLYRGGYEAFF
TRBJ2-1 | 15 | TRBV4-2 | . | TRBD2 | TGTGCCAGCAGCCAAGATCTCGGGGGAGGGCGAGAGCAGTTCTTC | CASSQDLGGGREQFF
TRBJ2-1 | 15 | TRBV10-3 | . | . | TGTGCCATCAGAGACCACACAGGTTTTAACAATGAGCAGTTCTTC | CAIRDHTGFNNEQFF
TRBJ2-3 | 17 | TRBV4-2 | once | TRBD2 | TGTGCCAGCAGCCACGGGATAGCGGGAGGACTCACAGATACGCAGTATTTT | CASSHGIAGGLTDTQYF
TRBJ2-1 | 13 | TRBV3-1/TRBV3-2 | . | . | TGTGCCAGCAGCGTACCGGGGAGTCAGGAGCAGTTCTTC | CASSVPGSQEQFF
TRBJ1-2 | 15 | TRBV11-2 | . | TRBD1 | TGTGCCAGCAGCACGTACCGGGACAGGGTGTATGGCTACACCTTC | CASSTYRDRVYGYTF
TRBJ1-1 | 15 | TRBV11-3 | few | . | TGTGCCAGCAGCCCTGAGACAGGACTGAACACTGAAGCTTTCTTT | CASSPETGLNTEAFF
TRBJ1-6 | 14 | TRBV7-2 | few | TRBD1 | TGTGCCAGCAGCCCCGGGACAGGCGGCTCACCCCTCCACTTT | CASSPGTGGSPLHF